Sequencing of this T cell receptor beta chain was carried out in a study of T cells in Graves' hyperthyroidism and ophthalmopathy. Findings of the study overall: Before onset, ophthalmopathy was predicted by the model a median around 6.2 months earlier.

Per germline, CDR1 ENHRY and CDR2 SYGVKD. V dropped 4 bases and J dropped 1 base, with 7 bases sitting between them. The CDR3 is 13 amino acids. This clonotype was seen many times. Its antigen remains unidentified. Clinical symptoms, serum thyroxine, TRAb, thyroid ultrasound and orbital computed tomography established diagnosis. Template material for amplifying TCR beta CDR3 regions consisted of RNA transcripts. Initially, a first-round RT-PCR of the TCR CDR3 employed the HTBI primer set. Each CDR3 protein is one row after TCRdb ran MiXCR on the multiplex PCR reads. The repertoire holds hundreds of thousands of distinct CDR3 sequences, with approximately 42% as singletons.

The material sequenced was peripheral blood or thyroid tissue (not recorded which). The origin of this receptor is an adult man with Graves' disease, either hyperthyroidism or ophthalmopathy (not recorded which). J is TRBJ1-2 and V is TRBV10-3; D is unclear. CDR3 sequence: CAISGNFNYGYTF. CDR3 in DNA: TGTGCCATCAGTGGGAATTTTAACTATGGCTACACCTTC.